This T cell receptor beta chain was retrieved from a study of beta chain features in type 1 diabetes. Study results and limitations: Here, the possible influence of HLA type (on TCRB rearrangement) remained unresolved. There was a moderate but significant shortening of TCRB CDR3s in all four CD4+ subsets of Type 1 diabetes patients.

Sorting based on CD45RO/CCR7/CD25/CD127/CD95/CD27 separated CD4+ naive, central memory, regulatory and stem cell-like memory cells. Germline CDR1 is SGDLS and CDR2 is YYNGEE. The CDR3 length is 14 residues. V gave up 3 bases and J gave up 4 bases, with 14 bases separating them. Expressed TCRB transcripts were sequenced because the entire RNA isolate underwent reverse transcription. Naive, central memory and regulatory T cell samples produced a mean of about 3.5 million reads. Measured with immunoSEQ multiplex PCR; TCRdb has only the in-frame clones, and not every one. The table has 200,000 to 300,000 clones, roughly 20% seen once; the top ten hold 0.028%. Comment on this clone: Antigen unknown.

V is TRBV9 and J is TRBJ2-7; D possibly corresponds to TRBD1 (6 bases). This TCR was recovered from a woman aged 40 to 50 with type 1 diabetes. Sequencing was done on a sample of naive CD4+ T cells from blood. The CDR3 region is CASSDDLRGYEQYF. The DNA for the CDR3 is TGTGCCAGCAGCGATGACTTGAGGGGGTACGAGCAGTACTTC.